The 15 T cell receptor beta chains reported below all come from one sample, sequenced in a study of blood T cells in healthy people across ages. A second about 7 to 11 cycle PCR used barcoded and J-beta primers. TCRdb re-called the 5' RACE reads with MiXCR, one entry per CDR3 protein. The sample lists over a million distinct CDR3 sequences, 35% to 45% occurring once. Sequenced sample: blood. The receptor source for this set is a woman between 18 and 29 years old in good health.

A note on this clonotype: The junction differs from germline at one of its ends, possibly a read error. The rearrangement joins TRBV11-2 to TRBJ2-2; 14 bases line up with TRBD2. Germline assignment: CDR1 SGHAT and CDR2 FQNNGV. The CDR3 length is 19 residues. The CDR3 region has the DNA TGTGCCAGCAGATTAGGACTAGCGGGGGGAACTTCGAACACCGGGGAGCTGTTTTTT. As protein: CASRLGLAGGTSNTGELFF.

The chain recombines TRBV20-1 with TRBJ1-5, with D possibly being TRBD1 (5 bases). Germline V CDR1 and CDR2: DFQATT, SNEGSKA (reference sequence). V lost 6 bases and J 0 bases, leaving 18 bases between the germline ends. CDR3 length: 16 amino acids. CDR3 DNA: TGCAGTGCCCCAGTCATAGGGACCTATAGCAATCAGCCCCAGCATTTT. This sequence encodes CSAPVIGTYSNQPQHF.

With regard to this clonotype: A much bigger clone sits one base away, suggesting this may be a read error. The chain uses TRBV5-4 and TRBJ1-2; no clear D gene. Germline V gene sequence: CDR1 SGHNT, CDR2 YYREEE (reference sequence). The CDR3 is 13 amino acids. The CDR3 nucleotides read TGTGTCAGCAGCCCGGCGGTCAACTATGGCTACACCTTC. It yields the protein CVSSPAVNYGYTF.

There are a few counts of this clonotype. The chain joins TRBV29-1 to TRBJ1-2; D is undetermined. This CDR3 comprises 14 residues. From germline, CDR1 is SQVTM and CDR2 ANQGSEA. V gave up 2 bases and J gave up 3 bases, with 13 bases separating them. The CDR3 loop is CSVERWGTDYGYTF. CDR3 DNA: TGCAGCGTTGAACGGTGGGGAACAGACTATGGCTACACCTTC.

This clonotype was detected a few times. This sequence joins TRBV25-1 and TRBJ2-5; 7 bases map to TRBD2. Trimming removed 5 bases from V and 4 bases from J; junction bases left unmatched: 4. This CDR3 is 13 amino acids long. Germline assignment: CDR1 MGHDK and CDR2 SYGVNS. The CDR3 DNA reads TGTGCCAGCAGTAGGACTAGGGGAGAGACCCAGTACTTC. Translating it yields CASSRTRGETQYF.

The chain couples TRBV3-1 to TRBJ2-3, with 9 bases identical to TRBD2. Germline trimming cut 1 base from V and 8 bases from J; bases unmatched to any gene: 7. The CDR3 loop spans 15 amino acids. CDR1 and CDR2 (germline): LGHDT, YNNKEL (reference sequence). The CDR3 is CASSQVILAGSTQYF. The CDR3 DNA reads as TGTGCCAGCAGCCAAGTAATCCTAGCGGGATCTACGCAGTATTTT.

This clonotype showed up just a few times. The V call is TRBV7-2, the J call TRBJ2-2; 9 bases are a match to TRBD2. There are 16 residues in the CDR3. Looked up from germline, CDR1 is SGHTA and CDR2 is FQGNSA. The ends lost 5 bases at V and 5 bases at J; junction bases unmatched: 9. CDR3 sequence (DNA): TGTGCCAGCAGCCGATCCGGGACTAGCAATACCGGGGAGCTGTTTTTT. Its translation: CASSRSGTSNTGELFF.

This clonotype was observed a handful of times. The chain carries TRBV20-1 and TRBJ2-1; D might be TRBD2 (6 bases). V was cut by 5 bases and J by 2 bases, with 16 bases left in between. Germline V gene data show CDR1 as DFQATT and CDR2 as SNEGSKA (reference sequence). This CDR3 contains 15 residues. CDR3 DNA: TGCAGTGCTCCCCTCGGGAGCATGGCCTACAATGAGCAGTTCTTC. It translates to CSAPLGSMAYNEQFF.

The chain couples TRBV4-1 to TRBJ2-5; D call uncertain. Between the trimmed V and J ends, which lost 0 bases and 1 base, there was a span of 15 bases. CDR3 length: 17 amino acids. Germline loops: CDR1 MGHRA, CDR2 YSYEKL. CDR3 bases: TGCGCCAGCAGCCAAGATTGGGTTAACCTCGGCCAAGAGACCCAGTACTTC. It encodes CASSQDWVNLGQETQYF.

A few counts support this clonotype. The V and J genes are TRBV28 and TRBJ2-1; D is unclear. This CDR3 region has 12 residues. Trimming cost V 4 bases and J 8 bases, with 9 bases left between them. The germline V gene has CDR1 MDHEN and CDR2 SYDVKM. CDR3 coding DNA: TGTGCCAGCAGTTCGATCGGTGATGAGCAGTTCTTC. As protein: CASSSIGDEQFF.

The chain carries TRBV7-2 and TRBJ1-4; 8 bases are a match to TRBD1. Germline-derived CDR1 and CDR2 are SGHTA and FQGNSA. V lost 6 bases, J lost 8 bases, and 8 bases stayed unmatched. There are 14 residues in the CDR3. The CDR3, as DNA: TGTGCCAGCAGTCCGGACAGGGTTGAAGAAAAACTGTTTTTT. This sequence encodes CASSPDRVEEKLFF.

This chain uses TRBV4-3 with TRBJ2-7; 13 bases are shared with TRBD2. The length of the CDR3 is 17 residues. Losses at the gene ends were 3 bases for V and 7 bases for J; bases not matched to a gene: 12. Germline V lookup: CDR1 LGHNA, CDR2 YSLEER. In DNA form, the CDR3 reads TGCGCCAGCAGCCACGGACTAGCGGGAGTAGGGCACAATGAGCAGTACTTC. Its translation: CASSHGLAGVGHNEQYF.

The sample holds many counts of this clonotype. This sequence joins TRBV29-1 and TRBJ2-7; maybe TRBD2 (6 bases). The V gene lost 1 base and the J gene lost 2 bases, with 18 bases spanning the gap. Germline loops: CDR1 SQVTM, CDR2 ANQGSEA. CDR3 size: 16 residues. The CDR3 DNA reads TGCAGCGTTGAAGGCTTGATTGGTGGGGAGGCCTACGAGCAGTACTTC. This codes for CSVEGLIGGEAYEQYF.

The chain has TRBV3-1 and TRBJ1-1; the D is unclear. Trimming took off 2 bases at V and 6 bases at J, with 7 bases between the two ends. Germline V gene sequence: CDR1 LGHDT, CDR2 YNNKEL (reference sequence). The CDR3 consists of 12 residues. The chain's CDR3 is CASSQSLAEAFF. As DNA, the CDR3 is TGTGCCAGCAGCCAATCCCTAGCTGAAGCTTTCTTT.

V usage is TRBV20-1 and J usage is TRBJ1-1; no firm D call. This CDR3 comprises 13 residues. V was clipped by 3 bases and J by 5 bases, with 13 bases between them. Germline loops: CDR1 DFQATT, CDR2 SNEGSKA (reference sequence). The CDR3 DNA reads TGCAGTGCTAGTTTTCTGGGCGGAACTGAAGCTTTCTTT. Translation: CSASFLGGTEAFF.